This entry lists 11 T cell receptor beta chains sequenced from one sample in a study of T cells after yellow fever vaccination. TCRdb itself ran the 5' RACE reads through MiXCR, one entry per CDR3 protein. The table has some 300,000 distinct CDR3 sequences, under 9% seen once. Sequencing used CD4+ T cells sorted from PBMCs, obtained 5 days after the yellow fever booster vaccination. The receptors shown here come from a man between 18 and 35 years old who received the YFV17D yellow fever vaccine.

This clonotype came up a few times. The chain has TRBV27 and TRBJ2-7, with no clear D. This CDR3 spans 15 amino acids. CDR1 is MNHEY and CDR2 is SMNVEV in the germline V gene (reference sequence). The V gene lost 5 bases and the J gene lost 2 bases, with 16 bases spanning the gap. The CDR3 here is CASSATSSLTYEQYV. Written as DNA, the CDR3 is TGTGCCAGCAGTGCGACCTCCAGCTTGACCTACGAGCAGTACGTC.

Ten or more counts support this clonotype. The chain combines TRBV5-4 with TRBJ2-7, with 12 bases fitting TRBD2. Unmatched junction bases numbered 10, after V lost 3 bases and J lost 3 bases. The CDR3 totals 17 residues. Germline V gene sequence: CDR1 SGHNT, CDR2 YYREEE (reference sequence). The CDR3 loop is CASSSGGLAGTFYEQYV. CDR3 coding DNA: TGTGCCAGCAGCTCGGGCGGACTAGCGGGGACCTTCTACGAGCAGTACGTC.

This sequence joins TRBV5-1 and TRBJ2-3; D unresolved. V was shortened by 1 base and J by 6 bases, with 24 bases between the two germline ends. Per germline, CDR1 SGHRS and CDR2 YFSETQ. The CDR3 spans 18 residues. The CDR3 spells CASSLLALDPQMFDTQYF. CDR3 DNA: TGCGCCAGCAGCTTGTTGGCCTTGGACCCACAGATGTTCGATACGCAGTATTTT.

This clonotype has only a few counts. This chain uses TRBV7-2 with TRBJ2-4; D gene uncertain. Germline loops: CDR1 SGHTA, CDR2 FQGNSA. Trimming left V 5 bases short and J 6 bases short, with 23 bases between. The CDR3 totals 17 residues. The CDR3 region has the DNA TGTGCCAGCAGCCCTAATGAGAACGCAAGGGCGACAAACATTCAGTACTTC. As protein: CASSPNENARATNIQYF.

This clonotype was observed a handful of times. V gene TRBV18 combines with J gene TRBJ2-5; D may be TRBD1 (6 bases). Deletions cut 3 bases from V and 5 bases from J, with 16 bases between. The germline gives CDR1 KGHSH, CDR2 LQKENI. The CDR3 spans 15 residues. CDR3 sequence reads: CASSPVRVQGETQYF. CDR3 nucleotides: TGTGCCAGCTCACCCGTCCGGGTTCAGGGGGAGACCCAGTACTTC.

The V call is TRBV3-1, the J call TRBJ2-7, with D perhaps TRBD1 (6 bases). V was clipped by 4 bases and J by 5 bases, with 12 bases between them. The germline gives CDR1 LGHDT, CDR2 YNNKEL (reference sequence). The CDR3 length is 13 residues. CDR3 loop: CASSLRTDHEQYF. Written as DNA, the CDR3 is TGTGCCAGCAGCCTTAGGACAGACCACGAGCAGTACTTC.

This clonotype occurred many times. The chain carries TRBV29-1 and TRBJ2-5; D not certain. In germline, CDR1 is SQVTM, CDR2 ANQGSEA. Deletions cut 7 bases from V and 5 bases from J, with 14 bases between. The CDR3 is 12 amino acids. The CDR3 reads CSGEGPEETQYF. CDR3 sequence (DNA): TGCAGCGGCGAAGGTCCAGAGGAGACCCAGTACTTC.

This clonotype has more than one count but fewer than ten. The V and J genes are TRBV12-3 or TRBV12-4 and TRBJ2-3; D gene ambiguous. Deletions cut 5 bases from V and 0 bases from J, with 6 bases between. This CDR3 spans 13 amino acids. The CDR3 DNA reads as TGTGCCAGCAGTCAGAGGAGCACAGATACGCAGTATTTT. Translated, it gives CASSQRSTDTQYF.

This clonotype was observed a few times. This chain links TRBV29-1 with TRBJ2-3; 7 bases align to TRBD1. The CDR3 consists of 14 residues. Germline V gene lookup returns CDR1 SQVTM and CDR2 ANQGSEA. The V segment lost 7 bases and the J segment 2 bases; nucleotides outside the gene matches: 9. The DNA of the CDR3 is TGCAGCGCCAAGGACAGGCGTCTCACAGATACGCAGTATTTT. Translating it yields CSAKDRRLTDTQYF.

This clonotype was counted a few times. The chain is built from TRBV12-3 or TRBV12-4 and TRBJ2-2, with 7 nucleotides matching TRBD2. V shed 3 bases and J 4 bases; nucleotides not matched to a gene: 5. The length of the CDR3 is 15 residues. CDR3 residues: CASSFISGATGELFF. The CDR3 DNA sequence: TGTGCCAGCAGTTTTATCAGCGGGGCCACCGGGGAGCTGTTTTTT.

This clonotype was observed many times. V and J are TRBV4-1 and TRBJ1-2; 7 bases line up with TRBD1. V shed 2 bases and J 6 bases; nucleotides not matched to a gene: 6. This CDR3 is built from 14 residues. The V gene's germline CDR1 is MGHRA and CDR2 YSYEKL. DNA of the CDR3: TGCGCCAGCAGCCAACCGACAGGGCAACATGGCTACACCTTC. Protein: CASSQPTGQHGYTF.